This T cell receptor beta chain was identified in a study of Ad26.COV2.S vaccination and SARS-CoV-2 variants. Turning to the study itself: Into the muscle, Ad26.COV2.S was dosed once or twice, 56 days apart.

Of note for this clone: The antigen remains undetermined.

Treatment in this sample: about 20 received Ad26.COV2.S at low or high dose, single or two shots; about 5 received placebo; per-sample allocation not given. Day 63 after the first vaccine or placebo injection was the time point for sampling. Data came from immunoSEQ multiplex PCR; TCRdb stores just in-frame clones and leaves some out. The sample shows 400,000 to 450,000 clones, around 92% of them seen only once. Points from the study as a whole: Breadth measured for non-spike TCRs was similar across vaccine and placebo recipients.

Germline V lookup: CDR1 SEHNR, CDR2 FQNEAQ (reference sequence). V was clipped by 6 bases and J by 6 bases, with 14 bases between them. The CDR3 consists of 13 residues. The chain has TRBV7-9 and TRBJ1-1; D gene ambiguous. This TCR came from a person between 18 and 59 years old who received the Ad26.COV2.S COVID-19 vaccine or a placebo. The source material was peripheral blood, sampled in a trial of Ad26.COV2.S vaccine versus placebo. The CDR3 is CASSRAPGAEAFF. The CDR3 region has the DNA TGTGCCAGCAGTCGGGCCCCCGGTGCTGAAGCTTTCTTT. The full variable domain, in which reference TRBV7-9 and TRBJ1-1 provide the parts outside the CDR3, is DTGVSQNPRHKITKRGQNVTFRCDPISEHNRLYWYRQTLGQGPEFLTYFQNEAQLEKSRLLSDRFSAERPKGSFSTLEIQRTEQGDSAMYLCASSRAPGAEAFFGQGTRLTVV.